One sample yielded the 2 T cell receptor beta chains listed below, sequenced in a study of early T cells in non-severe SARS-CoV-2 infection. MiXCR was run by TCRdb on the 5' RACE reads, yielding one entry per CDR3 protein. The sample gives 35,000 to 45,000 distinct CDR3 sequences, less than 6.5% of which show up once; more than 7.5% is in the top ten. The source was whole blood, collected at baseline. The source is an adult who was a healthcare worker with PCR-confirmed SARS-CoV-2 infection or an uninfected control (not recorded which).

This clonotype came up many times. The chain uses TRBV25-1 and TRBJ2-5, with D possibly TRBD2 on 6 matching bases. Germline loops: CDR1 MGHDK, CDR2 SYGVNS. The CDR3 has 14 amino acids. V lost 1 base and J 5 bases, leaving 11 bases between the germline ends. CDR3 coding DNA: TGTGCCAGCAGTGAATCTCGGGGGTTCGAGACCCAGTACTTC. It is translated as CASSESRGFETQYF.

This clonotype has a count of ten or more. The chain links TRBV15 to TRBJ2-6; D not resolved. V was clipped by 3 bases and J by 0 bases, with 9 bases between them. Germline V CDR1 and CDR2: LNHNV, YYDKDF (reference sequence). The CDR3 runs 16 residues. CDR3 in amino acids: CATSRAAHSGANVLTF. CDR3 bases: TGTGCCACCAGCAGGGCAGCGCACTCTGGGGCCAACGTCCTGACTTTC.